This is a list of T cell receptor beta chains from one sample in a study of breast tumors, draining lymph nodes, adjacent tissues. TCRdb passed the multiplex PCR reads through MiXCR, listing each CDR3 protein once. The table shows more than 50,000 distinct CDR3 sequences, with roughly 40% occurring only once. What was sequenced was breast tumor tissue. These receptors originate from a female donor with breast cancer. Some clones in this sample may be carry-over from other donors' samples. Both conserved end residues are trimmed from each CDR3. Fields, in order: J gene, V gene, CDR3 protein.

J gene: TRBJ2-5; V gene: TRBV4-1; CDR3 protein: ASSQVILAGGLTPWTQY
J gene: TRBJ1-4; V gene: TRBV6-6; CDR3 protein: ASSYSNTDEKLF
J gene: TRBJ1-1; V gene: TRBV9; CDR3 protein: ASSPHGGTVTEAF
J gene: TRBJ2-5; V gene: TRBV6-5; CDR3 protein: ASSHPSGGARETQY
J gene: TRBJ1-4; V gene: TRBV4-2; CDR3 protein: ASSPASGLGDEKLF
J gene: TRBJ2-7; V gene: TRBV29-1; CDR3 protein: SVAGALSYEQY
J gene: TRBJ1-5; V gene: TRBV25-1; CDR3 protein: ASSESPNYGYTFGSGQPQH
J gene: TRBJ2-7; V gene: TRBV20-1; CDR3 protein: SAPRGRAYEQY
J gene: TRBJ2-1; V gene: TRBV15; CDR3 protein: ATSREAAPGYEQF
J gene: TRBJ2-1; V gene: TRBV7-9; CDR3 protein: ASNAGTGTNEQF
J gene: TRBJ2-4; V gene: TRBV12-3/TRBV12-4; CDR3 protein: ASSTSTVRAKNIQY
J gene: TRBJ1-5; V gene: TRBV6-6; CDR3 protein: ASSSNLGPQH
J gene: TRBJ2-7; V gene: TRBV7-3; CDR3 protein: ASSPPGTSGRRTYEQY
J gene: TRBJ1-1; V gene: TRBV20-1; CDR3 protein: SARGTHNTEAF
J gene: TRBJ2-2; V gene: TRBV7-7; CDR3 protein: ASSSTTGVNTGELF
J gene: TRBJ2-7; V gene: TRBV24-1; CDR3 protein: ATSGGARHEQY
J gene: TRBJ2-7; V gene: TRBV10-3; CDR3 protein: AGSGERTYEQY
J gene: TRBJ2-5; V gene: TRBV7-8; CDR3 protein: ASSGSETQY
J gene: TRBJ2-1; V gene: TRBV9; CDR3 protein: ASSVARDPGGLAGVPPYNEQF
J gene: TRBJ2-3; V gene: TRBV6-5; CDR3 protein: ASSYRVRPDTQY
J gene: TRBJ2-3; V gene: TRBV9; CDR3 protein: ASSVGGLAGVGTQY
J gene: TRBJ1-2; V gene: TRBV20-1; CDR3 protein: SASTTANYGYT
J gene: TRBJ1-5; V gene: TRBV6-1; CDR3 protein: ASSEVSGLNQPQH
J gene: TRBJ2-7; V gene: TRBV5-1; CDR3 protein: ASSAGTSNYEQY
J gene: TRBJ1-2; V gene: TRBV4-1; CDR3 protein: ASSQVDIWYGYT
J gene: TRBJ2-7; V gene: TRBV2; CDR3 protein: ASSATGGFYYEQY
J gene: TRBJ2-1; V gene: TRBV5-6; CDR3 protein: ASSLDRRDYNEQF
J gene: TRBJ2-7; V gene: TRBV29-1; CDR3 protein: SVGGRTSYEQY
J gene: TRBJ1-4; V gene: TRBV5-1; CDR3 protein: ASSGSGPVTNEKLF
J gene: TRBJ1-1; V gene: TRBV5-1; CDR3 protein: ASSSRQGATEAF
J gene: TRBJ2-5; V gene: TRBV20-1; CDR3 protein: SAKTSWETQY
J gene: TRBJ1-4; V gene: TRBV4-2; CDR3 protein: ASSPRGSTNEKLF
J gene: TRBJ2-1; V gene: TRBV20-1; CDR3 protein: SARDPGLAQSYNEQF
J gene: TRBJ2-7; V gene: TRBV7-2; CDR3 protein: ASSSQQGSWYEQY
J gene: TRBJ2-1; V gene: TRBV20-1; CDR3 protein: SASRRTVCNEQF
J gene: TRBJ2-3; V gene: TRBV7-9; CDR3 protein: ASSSPLSGSGTDTQY
J gene: TRBJ2-5; V gene: TRBV7-7; CDR3 protein: ASSLGSLPTDTQGWETQY
J gene: TRBJ1-5; V gene: TRBV19; CDR3 protein: ASSMGPGARSNQPQH
J gene: TRBJ2-7; V gene: TRBV11-2; CDR3 protein: ASSLGRQANPAYEQY
J gene: TRBJ2-7; V gene: TRBV29-1; CDR3 protein: SVVMGYEQY
J gene: TRBJ1-2; V gene: TRBV11-3; CDR3 protein: ASSFRDYGYT